The 18 T cell receptor beta chains listed next were all sequenced from one sample in a study of control samples from healthy donors and cancer patients. TCRdb keeps only in-frame clones here, not all; method: immunoSEQ multiplex PCR. This sample has some 130,000 clones, with about 88% found just once. The sequencing input was blood. All receptors derive from a woman aged 25-40 years in good health.

The V call is TRBV28, the J call TRBJ2-5, with D tentatively TRBD1 (5 bases). CDR1 MDHEN and CDR2 SYDVKM come from the germline V gene. The CDR3 has 13 residues. V lost 5 bases, J lost 5 bases, and 12 bases lay in between. The CDR3 coding sequence is TGTGCCAGCAGTCCCCAGGGCTGGGAGACCCAGTACTTC. It codes for CASSPQGWETQYF.

This rearrangement joins TRBV15 to TRBJ2-7, with D tentatively TRBD1 or TRBD2 (5 bases each). CDR3 size: 15 residues. The germline gives CDR1 LNHNV, CDR2 YYDKDF (reference sequence). Trimming removed 1 base at V and 5 bases at J, with 15 bases between. In DNA form, the CDR3 reads TGTGCCACCAGCAGAGCTCTGGGACCCGGCGACGAGCAGTACTTC. Translation: CATSRALGPGDEQYF.

V usage is TRBV15 and J usage is TRBJ1-4, with D possibly TRBD1 on 5 matching bases. Between the trimmed V and J ends, which lost 0 bases and 2 bases, there was a span of 7 bases. Germline CDR1 and CDR2: LNHNV and YYDKDF (reference sequence). The CDR3 has 15 amino acids. The CDR3 nucleotides read TGTGCCACCAGCAGAGATCGGGGGACTAATGAAAAACTGTTTTTT. Protein: CATSRDRGTNEKLFF.

This chain joins TRBV5-1 and TRBJ2-2; TRBD2 aligns across 12 bases. Trimming at V came to 1 base and at J to 5 bases, leaving 9 bases not matched to a gene. CDR3 length equals 18 residues. Germline CDR1 SGHRS, CDR2 YFSETQ. CDR3 residues: CASSLSGSLAGGTGELFF. CDR3 coding DNA: TGCGCCAGCAGCTTGTCGGGGTCACTAGCGGGAGGAACCGGGGAGCTGTTTTTT.

This sequence joins TRBV6-1 and TRBJ2-5, with TRBD1 matching 10 bases. The germline V gene has CDR1 MNHNS and CDR2 SASEGT. The V gene end was trimmed by 5 bases and the J gene end by 4 bases; junction bases not matched to a gene: 4. CDR3 size: 14 residues. In nucleotides, the CDR3 is TGTGCCAGCAGTAGGACAGGGGGGGCAGAGACCCAGTACTTC. Amino acids: CASSRTGGAETQYF.

In its sample, this clone was seen once. V gene TRBV28 combines with J gene TRBJ1-6; the D is unclear. The length of the CDR3 is 12 residues. Trimming pared 3 bases from V and 5 bases from J, leaving 2 bases between. Germline V CDR1 and CDR2: MDHEN, SYDVKM. CDR3 DNA: TGTGCCAGCAGTTTTAATAATTCACCCCTCCACTTT. It is translated as CASSFNNSPLHF.

This sequence joins TRBV2 and TRBJ2-7; D gene uncertain. The ends were cut back, 9 bases at V and 3 bases at J, with 15 bases in the middle. Per the germline V gene, CDR1 is SNHLY and CDR2 is FYNNEI. The CDR3 runs 13 residues. The CDR3 reads CASYLGPNYEQYF. CDR3 nucleotides: TGTGCCAGTTACCTAGGCCCCAACTACGAGCAGTACTTC.

This clone was recorded a few times. V gene TRBV29-1 combines with J gene TRBJ1-5; possible D gene TRBD1, 5 bases. Germline V gene sequence: CDR1 SQVTM, CDR2 ANQGSEA. V lost 5 bases to trimming and J lost 0 bases, with 14 bases between them. The CDR3 length is 15 residues. The CDR3 protein is CSVSTGLHSNQPQHF. Here the CDR3 DNA reads TGCAGCGTTTCCACAGGCCTCCATAGCAATCAGCCCCAGCATTTT.

The table lists this clone with a count of one. The chain combines TRBV19 with TRBJ1-4, with D perhaps TRBD1 (5 bases). Germline V gene lookup returns CDR1 LNHDA and CDR2 SQIVND (reference sequence). The CDR3 consists of 15 residues. V was clipped by 0 bases and J by 4 bases, with 9 bases between them. The DNA for the CDR3 is TGTGCCAGTAGTATAGATGGGGCCTTTAATGAAAAACTGTTTTTT. Its protein product is CASSIDGAFNEKLFF.

This clone has more than one count but fewer than ten. The chain carries TRBV9 and TRBJ1-2, with no clear D. V lost 1 base and J lost 1, with 17 bases in between. Per the germline V gene, CDR1 is SGDLS and CDR2 is YYNGEE. The CDR3 has 17 amino acids. Here the CDR3 reads CASSVIRTALRNYGYTF. The CDR3, as DNA: TGTGCCAGCAGCGTAATCAGGACTGCCCTTCGTAACTATGGCTACACCTTC. Using reference TRBV9 and TRBJ1-2 for the parts outside the CDR3, the full variable domain is DSGVTQTPKHLITATGQRVTLRCSPRSGDLSVYWYQQSLDQGLQFLIQYYNGEERAKGNILERFSAQQFPDLHSELNLSSLELGDSALYFCASSVIRTALRNYGYTFGSGTRLTVV.

The chain combines TRBV27 with TRBJ1-5; TRBD1 is a possible D gene (6 bases). Germline V lookup: CDR1 MNHEY, CDR2 SMNVEV (reference sequence). V lost 8 bases and J 0 bases, leaving 11 bases between the germline ends. The CDR3 spans 14 residues. The CDR3 is CASGRGGSNQPQHF. The CDR3 DNA reads as TGTGCCAGCGGGAGAGGGGGTAGCAATCAGCCCCAGCATTTT.

This rearrangement joins TRBV9 to TRBJ1-2; 10 nucleotides match TRBD1. This CDR3 region has 15 residues. The V gene's germline CDR1 is SGDLS and CDR2 YYNGEE. J was trimmed by 5 bases and V by 0 bases; bases with no gene match: 4. CDR3 protein: CASSVGQGARYGYTF. CDR3 DNA: TGTGCCAGCAGCGTAGGACAGGGGGCGAGGTATGGCTACACCTTC.

This chain uses TRBV27 with TRBJ2-1, with 9 bases fitting TRBD2. Unmatched junction bases numbered 11, after V lost 6 bases and J lost 5 bases. Germline assignment: CDR1 MNHEY and CDR2 SMNVEV (reference sequence). The CDR3 totals 16 residues. The DNA for the CDR3 is TGTGCCAGCAGCTCACTGGGCGGGAGGGTCGACAATGAGCAGTTCTTC. Amino acids: CASSSLGGRVDNEQFF.

This clone was observed a handful of times. The chain combines TRBV7-6 with TRBJ1-2; 7 bases fit TRBD1. The germline V gene encodes CDR1 SGHVS and CDR2 FNYEAQ. The length of the CDR3 is 21 residues. V shed 1 base, J shed 0 bases, and the junction held 20 bases outside the gene matches. CDR3 region: CASSLGFTWQGQTLANYGYTF. The CDR3 bases are TGTGCCAGCAGCTTAGGTTTCACGTGGCAGGGACAGACATTAGCTAACTATGGCTACACCTTC.

This CDR3 is CAWCSGSRGEQFF. CDR3 bases: TGTGCCTGGTGTAGCGGGAGTCGTGGTGAGCAGTTCTTC. The chain carries TRBV30 and TRBJ2-1; 9 bases agree with TRBD2. The CDR3 extends over 13 amino acids. The trim removed 5 bases at V and 9 bases at J, leaving 8 bases unmatched. The germline CDR1 and CDR2 sequences are GTSNPN and SVGIG (reference sequence).

The chain has TRBV5-1 and TRBJ2-2, with 7 positions matching TRBD1. The CDR3 is 15 residues long. Germline trimming cut 3 bases from V and 0 bases from J; bases unmatched to any gene: 2. Germline CDR1 reads SGHRS; CDR2 reads YFSETQ. CDR3 nucleotides: TGCGCCAGCAGCTCGGGACAGACGAACACCGGGGAGCTGTTTTTT. Protein sequence: CASSSGQTNTGELFF.

The chain couples TRBV30 to TRBJ2-3; possibly TRBD1 or TRBD2 for D (5 bases each). Germline V gives CDR1 GTSNPN, CDR2 SVGIG (reference sequence). The CDR3 is made up of 15 amino acids. Between the trimmed V and J ends, which lost 1 base and 0 bases, there was a span of 11 bases. CDR3 in amino acids: CAWSGAGASTDTQYF. The DNA for the CDR3 is TGTGCCTGGAGTGGGGCCGGGGCTAGCACAGATACGCAGTATTTT. Based on the CDR3 plus reference TRBV30 and TRBJ2-3, the full variable domain is SQTIHQWPATLVQPVGSPLSLECTVEGTSNPNLYWYRQAAGRGLQLLFYSVGIGQISSEVPQNLSASRPQDRQFILSSKKLLLSDSGFYLCAWSGAGASTDTQYFGPGTRLTVL.

This clone was recorded once. The chain uses TRBV7-2 and TRBJ2-7; TRBD2 might be the D (6 bases). The length of the CDR3 is 15 residues. Germline CDR1 is SGHTA and CDR2 is FQGNSA. V lost 4 bases and J lost 0, with 13 bases in between. The CDR3 nucleotides are TGTGCCAGCAGCTCCCGGTCCGGGAGCTCCTACGAGCAGTACTTC. Translating gives CASSSRSGSSYEQYF. The variable domain in full, with the rest retrieved from reference TRBV7-2 and TRBJ2-7, is GAGVSQSPSNKVTEKGKDVELRCDPISGHTALYWYRQSLGQGLEFLIYFQGNSAPDKSGLPSDRFSAERTGGSVSTLTIQRTQQEDSAVYLCASSSRSGSSYEQYFGPGTRLTVT.